This T cell receptor beta chain was recorded in a study of T cells in Graves' hyperthyroidism and ophthalmopathy. Template material for amplifying TCR beta CDR3 regions consisted of RNA transcripts. Initially, a first-round RT-PCR of the TCR CDR3 employed the HTBI primer set. TCRdb used MiXCR to reprocess the multiplex PCR reads, holding one entry per CDR3 protein. The table includes more than 300,000 distinct CDR3 sequences, over 11% detected once. Germline values: CDR1 SNHLY, CDR2 FYNNEI. The CDR3 extends over 19 amino acids. Trimming took off 5 bases at V and 0 bases at J, with 26 bases between the two ends. Out of roughly 10 ml of fresh peripheral blood came the PBMCs.

Sequencing used blood. The sequence derives from a woman aged 55-70 years with Graves' hyperthyroidism. The chain has TRBV2 and TRBJ2-7; D perhaps matches TRBD2 (5 bases). The CDR3: CASSPLTGIPLSHSYEQYF. The DNA for the CDR3 is TGTGCCAGCAGTCCTCTCACGGGGATCCCTCTGTCCCACTCCTACGAGCAGTACTTC.